The 12 T cell receptor beta chains in this list originate from one sample, sequenced in a study of CD8 T cells in Susac syndrome. Random hexamers were used to reverse transcribe the RNA input (roughly 0.5 to 1 ug). MiXCR, run by TCRdb on the immunoSEQ multiplex PCR reads, gives a single entry per CDR3 protein. Found here are 170,000 or so distinct CDR3 sequences, 90% to 96% of them singletons; the top ten hold less than 0.15%. The specimen was CD4+ T cells from PBMCs. These receptors were collected from a human donor with Susac syndrome.

This chain uses TRBV27 with TRBJ1-1; D uncertain. Germline CDR1 MNHEY, CDR2 SMNVEV (reference sequence). The CDR3 has 14 residues. V was trimmed by 3 bases and J by 4 bases, leaving 12 bases between them. This CDR3 reads CASSFGVWGTEAFF. The CDR3 DNA sequence: TGTGCCAGCAGTTTTGGGGTATGGGGCACTGAAGCTTTCTTT.

This chain uses TRBV27 with TRBJ1-5; 9 nucleotides line up with TRBD1. The germline V gene has CDR1 MNHEY and CDR2 SMNVEV (reference sequence). V lost 7 bases and J lost 7; bases outside the gene matches: 8. The CDR3 covers 14 residues. DNA of the CDR3: TGTGCCAGCACAGGGGACAGGGCGGAGCAGCCCCAGCATTTT. Its translation: CASTGDRAEQPQHF.

This chain uses TRBV11-2 with TRBJ1-2, with D unresolved. The V end was cut by 4 bases, the J end by 7 bases, with 10 bases between. In germline, CDR1 is SGHAT, CDR2 FQNNGV. The CDR3 runs 12 residues. The chain's CDR3 is CASSSSRTGYTF. CDR3 coding DNA: TGTGCCAGCAGCTCCTCCCGCACTGGCTACACCTTC.

The chain is built from TRBV29-1 and TRBJ1-1; D not certain. The CDR3 consists of 13 residues. V dropped 1 base and J dropped 2 bases, with 8 bases sitting between them. Per germline, CDR1 SQVTM and CDR2 ANQGSEA. CDR3 bases: TGCAGCGTTGAAGGCCAGAGAAACACTGAAGCTTTCTTT. It specifies CSVEGQRNTEAFF.

The gene calls are TRBV20-1 and TRBJ2-7, with TRBD2 matching 11 bases. Germline V gives CDR1 DFQATT, CDR2 SNEGSKA (reference sequence). The length of the CDR3 is 13 residues. J was trimmed by 5 bases and V by 6 bases; bases with no gene match: 6. For the CDR3, the DNA is TGCAGTGCCCCAACTAGCGGGAGAGACGAGCAGTACTTC. It specifies CSAPTSGRDEQYF.

DNA of the CDR3: TGTGCCAGCAGCGTCCTTGGGGTGCGAGAGACCCAGTACTTC. This gives the protein CASSVLGVRETQYF. The chain has TRBV2 and TRBJ2-5, with unresolved D. The CDR3 contains 14 residues. V lost 6 bases and J lost 4, with 15 bases in between. The germline gives CDR1 SNHLY, CDR2 FYNNEI.

The chain is built from TRBV20-1 and TRBJ2-7; D gene uncertain. V lost 6 bases and J lost 2, with 17 bases in between. Germline CDR1 is DFQATT and CDR2 is SNEGSKA (reference sequence). The CDR3 totals 14 residues. CDR3 bases: TGCAGTGCATCGACACCCGTCTTGACCTACGAGCAGTACTTC. It specifies CSASTPVLTYEQYF.

The chain combines TRBV29-1 with TRBJ2-3, with D hard to call. The CDR3 is 14 residues long. Germline loops: CDR1 SQVTM, CDR2 ANQGSEA. Trimming removed 1 base from V and 0 bases from J, with 8 bases in between. The CDR3 region has the DNA TGCAGCGTTGAAGGTCCGACTAGCACAGATACGCAGTATTTT. Its protein is CSVEGPTSTDTQYF.

The chain links TRBV20-1 to TRBJ2-7; D might be TRBD1 (7 bases). The V gene's germline CDR1 is DFQATT and CDR2 SNEGSKA (reference sequence). V was clipped by 8 bases and J by 1 base, with 15 bases between them. The CDR3 runs to 13 residues. The CDR3 spells CSPNRGGSYEQYF. CDR3 nucleotides: TGCAGTCCGAACAGGGGAGGTTCCTACGAGCAGTACTTC.

The genes are TRBV5-6 and TRBJ2-1; TRBD2 agrees at 10 bases. The CDR3 totals 15 residues. CDR1 is SGHDT, CDR2 YYEEEE, per germline. Unmatched junction bases numbered 4, after V lost 3 bases and J lost 4 bases. The CDR3 region has the DNA TGTGCCAGCAGCTACGGACTAGCGGCATACAATGAGCAGTTCTTC. It encodes CASSYGLAAYNEQFF.

This chain connects TRBV4-2 to TRBJ1-1, with D unresolved. The V and J ends lost 0 bases and 3 bases respectively, with 11 bases between them. The CDR3 runs 15 residues. Germline CDR1 is LGHNA and CDR2 is YNFKEQ. This CDR3 is CASSQDPRPHTEAFF. DNA for the CDR3: TGTGCCAGCAGCCAAGATCCCCGCCCGCACACTGAAGCTTTCTTT.

J is TRBJ2-2 and V is TRBV9; no clear D gene. The CDR3 consists of 15 residues. Germline V gene lookup returns CDR1 SGDLS and CDR2 YYNGEE. The V gene lost 3 bases and the J gene lost 7 bases, with 16 bases spanning the gap. The CDR3 here is CASSAYPRHVGELFF. CDR3 in DNA: TGTGCCAGCAGCGCGTATCCCCGACATGTCGGGGAGCTGTTTTTT.